This T cell receptor beta chain was retrieved from a study of technical replicates of blood from a few donors. Produced via immunoSEQ multiplex PCR; TCRdb's table is partial and in-frame only. The repertoire has around 84,000 clones, 98% of them found once; the top ten carry around 0.15%. Per germline, CDR1 SSHAT and CDR2 FNYEAQ (reference sequence). This CDR3 is 16 amino acids long. V lost 5 bases and J lost 5, with 18 bases in between. The sequence came from a human donor in good health. The sample was T cells isolated from PBMCs. V usage is TRBV7-7 and J usage is TRBJ2-2; perhaps TRBD2 as D (7 bases). The CDR3 coding sequence is TGTGCCAGCAGCCCGGCAGCCGCGGGGGCGACCGGGGAGCTGTTTTTT. This encodes CASSPAAAGATGELFF.